These T cell receptor beta chains were read from a single sample in a study of blood T cells in healthy people across ages. TCRdb reprocessed the 5' RACE reads with MiXCR, giving one entry per CDR3 protein. The table includes 650,000 to 1,000,000 distinct CDR3 sequences, around 34% detected once. The sample taken for sequencing was blood. All receptors come from a young man in good health. Both conserved end residues are part of each CDR3. D genes are given only for firm matches. Clone size is shown for a subset of rows, as once, few, many or a class of expanded clone.

clone_size	v_call	d_call	j_call	cdr3_nt	cdr3_aa
-	TRBV21-1	-	TRBJ1-5	TGTGCCAGCAGTACTCAGGTTAAGAATAGCAATCAGCCCCAGCATTTT	CASSTQVKNSNQPQHF
-	TRBV20-1	-	TRBJ1-6	TGCAGTGCTAGAGATTCGTCAAACTCCTATAATTCACCCCTCCACTTT	CSARDSSNSYNSPLHF
-	TRBV3-1	-	TRBJ2-6	TGTGCCAGCAGCCAAGCAGGCCTAGCTGAACAGATAAGCCTGACTTTC	CASSQAGLAEQISLTF
-	TRBV12-3/TRBV12-4	-	TRBJ2-5	TGTGCCAGCAGTTCCCCGCGTCCTCCTTCGGCCCAGTACTTC	CASSSPRPPSAQYF
-	TRBV4-3	-	TRBJ2-3	TGCGCCAGCAGCCAAGAAATTGATTTTAGCACAGATACGCAGTATTTT	CASSQEIDFSTDTQYF
-	TRBV4-1	-	TRBJ2-7	TGCGCCAGCAGCCAAGAGATCAGGGAACCCTACAATGAGCAGTACTTC	CASSQEIREPYNEQYF
-	TRBV29-1	TRBD1	TRBJ1-1	TGCAGCGTTGGAGGGGACAGGGGCACTGAAGCTTTCTTT	CSVGGDRGTEAFF
few	TRBV24-1	TRBD2	TRBJ2-5	TGTGCCACCAGTGATTCCGGGACTACGTTTTACAATGAGCAGTACTTC	CATSDSGTTFYNEQYF
few	TRBV12-3/TRBV12-4	-	TRBJ2-7	TGTGCCAGCAGTTCCCACCGGCGGGGTCGTCCCTACGAGCAGTACTTC	CASSSHRRGRPYEQYF
many	TRBV29-1	-	TRBJ2-1	TGCAGCGTGGGGGTAGTGGGCAATGAGCAGTTCTTC	CSVGVVGNEQFF
-	TRBV20-1	-	TRBJ2-4	TGCAGTGCTAGAAATAGCCCAAAGACAGTTAGGGCCAAAAACATTCAGTACTTC	CSARNSPKTVRAKNIQYF
few	TRBV5-1	TRBD2	TRBJ2-1	TGCGCCAGCAGCTTCGGGAGCGGGGGGGCCGGTTATGAGCAGTTCTTC	CASSFGSGGAGYEQFF
-	TRBV6-1	-	TRBJ2-5	TGTGCCAGCAGTGACGGGACTTACCAAGAGACCCAGTACTTC	CASSDGTYQETQYF
-	TRBV5-1	-	TRBJ1-6	TGCGCCAGCAGCTTCGGACTCAGGGGTCCCGCGAGCTCCTATAATTCACCCCTCCACTTT	CASSFGLRGPASSYNSPLHF
-	TRBV20-1	-	TRBJ2-7	TGCAGTGCTAGAGAAAACCGGTACGAGCAGTACTTC	CSARENRYEQYF
few	TRBV10-3	TRBD1	TRBJ2-1	TGTGCCATCAGTCGGGACCGGACAGGGGTGGCCAATGAGCAGTTCTTC	CAISRDRTGVANEQFF
few	TRBV20-1	TRBD1	TRBJ1-6	TGCAGTGCTAGAGTGGGACAGTTTAATTCACCCCTCCACTTT	CSARVGQFNSPLHF
few	TRBV12-3/TRBV12-4	-	TRBJ2-6	TGTGCCAGCAGTCACATCTCTGGGGCCAACGTCCTGACTTTC	CASSHISGANVLTF
-	TRBV12-3/TRBV12-4	TRBD2	TRBJ2-5	TGTGCCAGCAGTCTAGGACTAGCGGGGCTACAAGAGACCCAGTACTTC	CASSLGLAGLQETQYF
-	TRBV20-1	-	TRBJ2-5	TGCAGTGCTAGAGATCGGGACACTCAAGAGACCCAGTACTTC	CSARDRDTQETQYF
-	TRBV7-2	TRBD1	TRBJ1-2	TGTGCCAGCAGCTTATCGACAGGGACCTATGGCTACACCTTC	CASSLSTGTYGYTF
few	TRBV15	TRBD1	TRBJ2-5	TGTGCCACCAGCGACGACAGGGATCAAGAGACCCAGTACTTC	CATSDDRDQETQYF
-	TRBV4-2	TRBD2	TRBJ2-7	TGTGCCAGCAGCCAAGTAGGGAGCGGGGGGGCCTTTATGTTCTACAAGGAGCAGTACTTC	CASSQVGSGGAFMFYKEQYF
few	TRBV5-1	TRBD1	TRBJ2-7	TGCGCCAGCAGCTTGCCAGGGGGCGGTTACGAGCAGTACTTC	CASSLPGGGYEQYF
-	TRBV7-8	-	TRBJ1-1	TGTGCCAGCAGCCCCCTCAGATTGCTGAACACTGAAGCTTTCTTT	CASSPLRLLNTEAFF
many	TRBV4-3	-	TRBJ2-7	TGTGCCAGCAGCCAAGATGGAGGGTACGAGCAGTACTTC	CASSQDGGYEQYF
-	TRBV20-1	-	TRBJ1-2	TGCAGTGCTAGAGTTCTGAGCGCTTACTATGGATACACCTTC	CSARVLSAYYGYTF
-	TRBV5-1	-	TRBJ2-1	TGCGCCAGCAGCTTGGAAGCAGGAGCAGGGTGGAATGAGCAGTTCTTC	CASSLEAGAGWNEQFF
-	TRBV12-3/TRBV12-4	-	TRBJ1-2	TGTGCCAGCAGTCGGACCTCCCCTGGCTACACCTTC	CASSRTSPGYTF
-	TRBV4-1	-	TRBJ2-3	TGCGCCAGCAGCCAGCTGGACATCGCAGATACGCAGTATTTT	CASSQLDIADTQYF